The clone carrying this T cell receptor (beta chain) was recorded many times. The antigen remains undetermined. The CDR3 extends over 12 amino acids. CDR1 SEHNR and CDR2 FQNEAQ come from the germline V gene (reference sequence). V lost 3 bases and J 6 bases, leaving 6 bases between the germline ends. This sample is part of a study of response to subunit inactivated influenza vaccine. TCRdb re-derived calls from the RT-PCR reads in MiXCR, one entry per CDR3 protein. Among roughly 760,000 distinct CDR3 sequences listed, over 20% were seen once. Overall study results and limits: Authors proposed each seasonal influenza vaccination draws in few new T cells.

The receptor comes from a man aged 50-60 years who received an inactivated influenza vaccine. The specimen comprised PBMCs from blood, sampled roughly 5 days after vaccination. This chain connects TRBV7-9 to TRBJ1-5; D is unclear. CDR3 DNA: TGTGCCAGCAGCTTGTGGGGTCAGCCCCAGCATTTT. Translating gives CASSLWGQPQHF.